Reported below is one T cell receptor beta chain. The antigen it recognizes is unknown. Per-base qualities were not stored, and no clone one base away is much larger. To demonstrate the VDJtools post-analysis software, TCR beta repertoires were profiled from the peripheral blood of about 14 young patients with multiple sclerosis. The multiple sclerosis patients were children and adolescents ranging in age from 6 to 15 years. V lost 4 bases and J lost 2 bases, and the count of bases not matched to a germline gene is 12. CDR1 is given as SGHRS and CDR2 as YFSETQ, both from the germline V gene. Including cysteine and phenylalanine, the CDR3 has 17 amino acids. Only the CDR3 DNA is retained, 51 bases long and in frame from the first base. The library was generated by PCR. Sequencer: Illumina HiSeq 2500. To reduce PCR and sequencing biases, unique molecular identifiers were incorporated into the TCR beta cDNA libraries. Every 1 to 10 million input T cells yielded approximately 500,000 cDNA molecules, meaning each molecule approximated one T cell. The same protocol used for the earlier healthy control dataset was applied to prepare and sequence the patient libraries. Samples belonging to the same batch were prepared together, multiplexed and sequenced on a shared HiSeq lane. Concerning the study's data processing: Raw barcoded reads were processed with MIGEC, discarding single-read molecular identifier groups before consensus assembly and CDR3 extraction. Clonotype tables were post-analysed with VDJtools, and diversity was normalized by down-sampling all datasets to the smallest sample size. To correct batch-related cross-sample contamination, repertoire overlap clustering matched CDR3 amino acid sequences but not nucleotide sequences. TCRdb took the public reads, trimmed them with fastp at Q25, ran MiXCR for clone calling and kept in-frame beta chains. Rows with a matching CDR3 protein are joined into one entry that keeps the most common DNA and genes. The V and J calls follow TCRdb's processing rather than the paper's. The sample table contains hundreds of thousands of distinct CDR3 sequences; only one count was recorded for around 40% of them. The leading ten clones occupy 9% to 13% of the sample.

This specimen comes from a study of post-analysis software for immune sequencing data (dated by TCRdb to between 2014 and 2016). Looking at the study overall: The recorded disease courses included relapsing-remitting, secondary progressive and progressive-relapsing multiple sclerosis, and some patients had no subtype annotation. A subset of samples was prepared in parallel using single-end sample barcoding, then pooled and co-amplified after Illumina adapter ligation. The patient repertoires were compared against about 10 previously published healthy control repertoires obtained from donors aged about 6 to 26 years. What the authors observed across the whole study: Patients showed significantly higher frequencies than controls for a handful of TRBV segments, among them TRBV5-6, TRBV5-1 and TRBV20-1. Normalized Chao1 diversity was significantly lower in multiple sclerosis patients than controls, suggesting substantial peripheral T-cell clonal expansion. Direct clustering with F measure revealed strong co-clustering of samples prepared in the same batch, which led to a batch-effect correction. The control group was slightly older than the multiple sclerosis patient group.

Rearrangement joined TRBV5-1 to TRBJ2-1; 7 junctional bases match TRBD2. Sequenced input: blood. The TCR was taken from a girl aged 10 to 17 with multiple sclerosis. The sequenced DNA: TGCGCCAGCAGCCGGGAGGCAGGGTTCGGCACCTACAATGAGCAGTTCTTC. The encoded protein is CASSREAGFGTYNEQFF.